This T cell receptor (beta chain) was obtained from a study of blood T cell repertoires in COVID-19 (dated by TCRdb to 2018 to 2021). For the wider study: The collaborator samples originated in the United States, Italy and Spain and spanned the acute and convalescent phases of COVID-19. Deeply sampled blood TCRbeta repertoires from subjects exposed to, actively infected with, or recovered from COVID-19 were included in the dataset. The samples were drawn from the first 160 participants of the ongoing ImmuneRACE study and from some 1,300 subjects provided by 6 global collaborators. HLA class I and class II types, where available, came from metadata supplied by the sample provider rather than from assay-based typing. Sample metadata almost always included a de-identified subject ID, COVID-19 status, age in years and sex. The repertoires were made available in a free public database intended to serve as a resource for research on the immune response to SARS-CoV-2. The material from the prospective study consisted of cDNA or gDNA derived from T cells, B-cell-depleted T cells, or PBMCs.

Whole blood was collected in K2EDTA tubes by collaborating institutions according to the institutions' own protocols. For TCRbeta analysis, collaborators shipped samples as frozen whole blood, isolated PBMCs, or DNA extracted from either of those sample types. Taken from the germline V gene, the CDR1 and CDR2 loops are KGHSH and LQKENI. The CDR3 spans 13 residues, from the cysteine through the phenylalanine. The DNA shown is the 39-base CDR3, in frame from base 1. The germline V and J ends show losses of 4 bases and 12 bases respectively, and no gene match explains 9 bases of the junction. TCRbeta CDR3 regions were amplified from genomic DNA using the immunoSEQ Assay, a bias-controlled multiplex PCR. As for the authors' bioinformatics: Nucleated cell counts per sample were estimated from amplification of reference gene primers within the assay. Sequence reads were collapsed and filtered to measure the absolute abundance of every unique TCRbeta CDR3 rearrangement. For each sample, productive Simpson clonality was calculated by taking the square root of Simpson's diversity index across productive rearrangements. This immuneACCESS table, as held by TCRdb, lists in-frame sequences with V and J called but not all clones. Of the missing ones, under half trace to an unresolved V gene in checked studies; the others have no known cause. D and trimming were read from the DNA, whereas the V and J calls and clone size are those reported in that table. The sample has about 120,000 clones on record, 65% to 90% of them singletons. Clones ranked in the top ten supply around 9.9% of the sample.

About this clone: The target of this receptor is not known. There are no base qualities to consult, and no much larger clone falls within one base.

Study-wide conclusions, independent of this receptor: How much clinical and demographic metadata was included differed by source and by participant, and the metadata was provided uncurated.

The rearranged chain carries TRBV18 and TRBJ2-7, with 10 central nucleotides matching TRBD1. The sequence was collected from a man older than 75 with acute or convalescent COVID-19. Sequencing was carried out using peripheral blood. The DNA sequence is as follows: TGTGCCAGCTCACACGGGACAGGGGAATATCGGTACTTC. It encodes CASSHGTGEYRYF.